This T cell receptor beta chain derives from a study of T cells after yellow fever vaccination. Study results and limitations: By day 5 rather than day 15, the secondary response had peaked, though it was weaker. Across the CD4 and CD8 compartments, a small share of clonotypes was present in both.

The authors made TCR cDNA by 5'RACE template switching, adding a universal primer site and UMIs. TCRdb reprocessed the 5' RACE reads with MiXCR, giving one entry per CDR3 protein. The table includes 610,000 or so distinct CDR3 sequences, around an eighth detected once. Trimming at V came to 0 bases and at J to 3 bases, leaving 5 bases not matched to a gene. CDR3 size: 15 residues. Germline loops: CDR1 ENHRY, CDR2 SYGVKD. As regards this clonotype: Its antigen is unknown.

The source was PBMCs, collected on the day of the yellow fever booster vaccination. This clonotype was obtained from a man aged 25-40 years who received the YFV17D yellow fever vaccine. V usage is TRBV10-3 and J usage is TRBJ2-7; 7 bases match TRBD2. The CDR3 reads CAISESRERIYEQYF. The CDR3 DNA reads TGTGCCATCAGTGAGTCGCGGGAGAGGATCTACGAGCAGTACTTC.